This T cell receptor (beta chain) came from a study of lymphopenia after photon versus proton radiotherapy. Produced via immunoSEQ multiplex PCR; TCRdb's table is partial and in-frame only. The data hold about 50,000 clones, with more than 85% observed a single time. CDR3 length: 13 amino acids. After removal of 11 bases from V and 3 bases from J, the junction contained 5 bases not matched to a gene. Germline loops: CDR1 MNHNS, CDR2 SASEGT. The rearrangement joins TRBV6-1 to TRBJ2-2, with TRBD1 identical over 8 bases. The input for sequencing was peripheral blood, taken from a patient treated with photon-based radiotherapy. The clonotype comes from a woman in her thirties or forties with cholangiocarcinoma. The CDR3, as DNA: TGTGCCTGTTGGACAGGGTACACCGGGGAGCTGTTTTTT. Translated: CACWTGYTGELFF.